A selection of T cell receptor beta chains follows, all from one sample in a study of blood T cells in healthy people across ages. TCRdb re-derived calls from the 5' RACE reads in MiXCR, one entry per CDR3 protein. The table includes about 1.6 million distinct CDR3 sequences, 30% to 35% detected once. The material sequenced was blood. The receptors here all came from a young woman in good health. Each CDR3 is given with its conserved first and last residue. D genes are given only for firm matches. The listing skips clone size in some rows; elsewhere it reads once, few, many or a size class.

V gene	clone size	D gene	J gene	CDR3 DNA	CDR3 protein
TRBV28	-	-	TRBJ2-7	TGTGCCAGCAGTTTATCTATAGGCCCCAGGGGGCAGTACTTC	CASSLSIGPRGQYF
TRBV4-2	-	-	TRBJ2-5	TGTGCCAGCAGCACCAGGATATGGGGAGAGACCCAGTACTTC	CASSTRIWGETQYF
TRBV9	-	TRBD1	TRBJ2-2	TGTGCCAGCAGCGTAGCGGGGACAGGGGCCACCGGGGAGCTGTTTTTT	CASSVAGTGATGELFF
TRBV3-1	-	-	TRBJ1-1	TGTGCCAGCAGCCCGCAGATGACGAACACTGAAGCTTTCTTT	CASSPQMTNTEAFF
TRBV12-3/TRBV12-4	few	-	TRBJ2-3	TGTGCCAGCAGCCCAAAAGCGCCCAACGGCAAAGATACGCAGTATTTT	CASSPKAPNGKDTQYF
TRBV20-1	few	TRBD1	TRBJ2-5	TGCAGTCACCAGACAGGGGGCCGAGAGACCCAGTACTTC	CSHQTGGRETQYF
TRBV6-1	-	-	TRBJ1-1	TGTGCCAGCAGTGTAGGAGTGACTGGGAACACTGAAGCTTTCTTT	CASSVGVTGNTEAFF
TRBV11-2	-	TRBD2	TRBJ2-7	TGTGCCAGCAGCCCGCAGCGGGGCGACACCTACGAGCAGTACTTC	CASSPQRGDTYEQYF
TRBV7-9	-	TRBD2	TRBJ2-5	TGTGCCAGCAGCCCAGGAGGACTAGCGGGAGGAAGAGAGACCCAGTACTTC	CASSPGGLAGGRETQYF
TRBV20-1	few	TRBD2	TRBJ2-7	TGCAGTGCTAGAGATCGGGGACTAGCAGCCCTATTGGGCGAGCAGTACTTC	CSARDRGLAALLGEQYF
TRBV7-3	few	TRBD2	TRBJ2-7	TGTGCCAGCAGCTTAAGGGAGGGTAACGAGCAGTACTTC	CASSLREGNEQYF
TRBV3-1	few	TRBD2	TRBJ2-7	TGTGCCAGCAGTCAGGCCCCACTAGCGTTGAGGGTCTACGAGCAGTACTTC	CASSQAPLALRVYEQYF
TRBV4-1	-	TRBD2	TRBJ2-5	TGCGCCAGCAGCCAAGATGGACTAGCGGGACAAGGGACCCAGTACTTC	CASSQDGLAGQGTQYF
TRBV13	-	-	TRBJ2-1	TGTGCCAGCAGCCCAGGCAATAGTGAGCAGTTCTTC	CASSPGNSEQFF
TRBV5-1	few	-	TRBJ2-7	TGCGCCAGCAGCTTGGACCCCTATCAGGCATCCGAGCAGTACTTC	CASSLDPYQASEQYF
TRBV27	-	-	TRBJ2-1	TGTGCCAGCAGTTTTGGCCCCCACAGCGAATTATACAATGAGCAGTTCTTC	CASSFGPHSELYNEQFF
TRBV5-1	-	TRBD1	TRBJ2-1	TGCGCCAGCAGCTCTCAGGGGGCGATTAGGAGCTCCTACAATGAGCAGTTCTTC	CASSSQGAIRSSYNEQFF
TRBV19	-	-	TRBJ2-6	TGTGCCATTGGCCGGGGAGACTCTGGGGCCAACGTCCTGACTTTC	CAIGRGDSGANVLTF
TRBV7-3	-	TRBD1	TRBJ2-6	TGTGCCAGCAGCTCCACCGGGACAGGGGCCTCTGGGGCCAACGTCCTGACTTTC	CASSSTGTGASGANVLTF
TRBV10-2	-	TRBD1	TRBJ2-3	TGCGCCAGCAGTGAGCCAGGGGACAGGGGTACAGATACGCAGTATTTT	CASSEPGDRGTDTQYF
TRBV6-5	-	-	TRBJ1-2	TGTGCCAGCAGAATGACAGTCACCTATGGCTACACCTTC	CASRMTVTYGYTF
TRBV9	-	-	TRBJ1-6	TGTGCCAGCAGCGTAGAGGCTCAGTATAATTCACCCCTCCACTTT	CASSVEAQYNSPLHF
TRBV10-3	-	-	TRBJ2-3	TGTGCCATCAGTGAGTCGAGTCCAAGCACAGATACGCAGTATTTT	CAISESSPSTDTQYF
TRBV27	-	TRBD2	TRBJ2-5	TGTGCCAGCAGGGAAGCTAGCGGGAGAACGGGGGAGCAGTACTTC	CASREASGRTGEQYF
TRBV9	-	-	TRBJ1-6	TGTGCCAGCACTGTGGGCTCCGGTTGGGGTTCACCCCTCCACTTT	CASTVGSGWGSPLHF
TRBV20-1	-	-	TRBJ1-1	TGCAGTGCTAGAGAACGAGCCGGGGCCCAGAACACTGAAGCTTTCTTT	CSARERAGAQNTEAFF
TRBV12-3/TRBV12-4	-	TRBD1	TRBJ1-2	TGTGCCAGCAGACGGACAGGGTGGGATCTTCAAGCTAACTATGGCTACACCTTC	CASRRTGWDLQANYGYTF
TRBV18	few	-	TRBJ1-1	TGTGCCAGCTCACCACCGGGGGCCACTGAAGCTTTCTTT	CASSPPGATEAFF